The clone carrying this T cell receptor beta chain was seen once. These data come from a study of blood T cell repertoires in COVID-19. Germline V gives CDR1 SGDLS, CDR2 YYNGEE. Trimming took 4 bases from V and 0 from J; bases not matched to a gene: 5. This CDR3 spans 18 amino acids. Sequencing used immunoSEQ multiplex PCR; TCRdb keeps in-frame clones, though not all of them. The table includes approximately 200,000 clones, 82% detected once. The sequenced material came from peripheral blood. The TCR originated in a young woman with acute or convalescent COVID-19. The chain recombines TRBV9 with TRBJ2-4; 15 nucleotides match TRBD2. CDR3 protein: CASSPGLAGGLAKNIQYF. The CDR3 DNA sequence: TGTGCCAGCAGCCCCGGACTAGCGGGAGGGCTAGCCAAAAACATTCAGTACTTC.